The T cell receptor (beta chain) described here comes from a study of technical replicates of blood from a few donors. Germline loops: CDR1 SGHVS, CDR2 FQNEAQ. V was trimmed by 2 bases and J by 6 bases, leaving 19 bases between them. This CDR3 is built from 16 residues. The method was immunoSEQ multiplex PCR; TCRdb's version includes in-frame clones alone and lacks a portion of them. The data show roughly 70,000 clones, roughly nine tenths seen once. The TCR sequence derives from a human donor in good health. Some clones in this sample may be carry-over from other donors' samples. This sequence joins TRBV7-8 and TRBJ1-1; D is perhaps TRBD1 (5 bases). The sample consisted of PBMCs. CDR3 region: CASSLFIAGGWAEAFF. The CDR3 nucleotides are TGTGCCAGCAGCTTATTCATTGCCGGGGGTTGGGCTGAAGCTTTCTTT.